This T cell receptor beta chain originates from a study of T cells after yellow fever vaccination. General observations from the study: Within FACS-sorted repertoires, abundant clonotypes contaminating from the bulk population could be present. The secondary response showed a weaker magnitude and a faster peak, day 5 versus 15. Most clones from primary vaccination resurfaced after the booster (approximately 96% CD4, over 85% CD8).

The authors made TCR cDNA by 5'RACE template switching, adding a universal primer site and UMIs. TCRdb recomputed calls from the 5' RACE reads with MiXCR, one row per CDR3 protein. This table has 340,000 or so distinct CDR3 sequences, approximately 13% appearing once. This clonotype was found a few times. The antigen is unknown. The germline V and J ends were trimmed by 7 bases and 3 bases, with 15 bases remaining between them. The CDR3 runs 15 residues. This clonotype was obtained from a man aged 18 to 30 who received the YFV17D yellow fever vaccine. The sample consisted of CD4+ T cells sorted from PBMCs, taken 15 days after the yellow fever booster vaccination. V is TRBV12-3 or TRBV12-4 and J is TRBJ2-2, with no clear D. The CDR3 DNA reads as TGTGCCAGCACCCCCTCTCGTACTTACACCGGGGAGCTGTTTTTT. It yields the protein CASTPSRTYTGELFF.